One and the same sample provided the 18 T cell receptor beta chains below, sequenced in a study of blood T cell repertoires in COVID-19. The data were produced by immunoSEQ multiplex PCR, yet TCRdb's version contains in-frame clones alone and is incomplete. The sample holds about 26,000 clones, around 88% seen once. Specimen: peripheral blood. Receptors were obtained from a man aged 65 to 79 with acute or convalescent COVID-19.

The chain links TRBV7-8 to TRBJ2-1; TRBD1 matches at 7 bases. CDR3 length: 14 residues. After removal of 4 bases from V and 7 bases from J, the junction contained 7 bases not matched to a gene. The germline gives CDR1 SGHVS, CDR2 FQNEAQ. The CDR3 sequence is CASSSQTGLNEQFF. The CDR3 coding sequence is TGTGCCAGCAGCTCCCAGACAGGGTTGAATGAGCAGTTCTTC.

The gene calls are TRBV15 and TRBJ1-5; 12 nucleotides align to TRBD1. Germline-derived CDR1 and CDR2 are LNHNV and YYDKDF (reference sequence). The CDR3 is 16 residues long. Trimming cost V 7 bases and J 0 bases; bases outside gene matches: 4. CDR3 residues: CATTGTGGDSNQPQHF. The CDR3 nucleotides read TGTGCCACCACCGGGACAGGGGGCGATAGCAATCAGCCCCAGCATTTT.

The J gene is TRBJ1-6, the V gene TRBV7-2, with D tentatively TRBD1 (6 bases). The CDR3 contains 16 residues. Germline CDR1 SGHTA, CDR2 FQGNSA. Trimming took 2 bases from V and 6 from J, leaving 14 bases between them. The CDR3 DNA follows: TGTGCCAGCAGCTTACCTATCAGGGGAATTAATTCACCCCTCCACTTT. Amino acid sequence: CASSLPIRGINSPLHF.

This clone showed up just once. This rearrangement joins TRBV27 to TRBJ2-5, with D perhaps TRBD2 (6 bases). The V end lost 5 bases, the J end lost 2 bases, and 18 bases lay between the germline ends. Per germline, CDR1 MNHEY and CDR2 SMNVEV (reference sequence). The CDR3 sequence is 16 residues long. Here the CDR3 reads CASSLGGAGGQETQYF. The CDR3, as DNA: TGTGCCAGCAGTCTCGGTGGAGCGGGCGGGCAAGAGACCCAGTACTTC.

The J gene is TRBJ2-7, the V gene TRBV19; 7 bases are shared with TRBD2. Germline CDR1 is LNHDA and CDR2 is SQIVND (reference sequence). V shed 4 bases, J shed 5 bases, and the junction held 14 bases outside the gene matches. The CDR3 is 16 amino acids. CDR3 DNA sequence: TGTGCCAGTAGTAATGACTCTAGCGGTTATACAGACGAGCAGTACTTC. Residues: CASSNDSSGYTDEQYF.

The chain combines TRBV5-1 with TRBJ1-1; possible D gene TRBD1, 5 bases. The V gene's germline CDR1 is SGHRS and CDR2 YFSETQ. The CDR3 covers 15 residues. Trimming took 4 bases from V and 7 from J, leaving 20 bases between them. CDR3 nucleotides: TGCGCCAGCAGCCCTCCGGGGGGGAACAGGAATGAAGCTTTCTTT. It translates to CASSPPGGNRNEAFF. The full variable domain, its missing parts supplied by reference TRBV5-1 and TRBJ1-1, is KAGVTQTPRYLIKTRGQQVTLSCSPISGHRSVSWYQQTPGQGLQFLFEYFSETQRNKGNFPGRFSGRQFSNSRSEMNVSTLELGDSALYLCASSPPGGNRNEAFFGQGTRLTVV.

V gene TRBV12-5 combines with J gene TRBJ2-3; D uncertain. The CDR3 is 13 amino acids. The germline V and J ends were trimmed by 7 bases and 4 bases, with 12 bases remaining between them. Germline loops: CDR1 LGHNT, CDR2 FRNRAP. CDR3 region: CASAGGVPDTQYF. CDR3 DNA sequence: TGTGCTAGTGCCGGCGGAGTACCAGATACGCAGTATTTT.

CDR3: CASSPSYSGRRGDTQYF. Here the CDR3 DNA reads TGTGCCAGCAGCCCATCATATAGCGGGAGGCGGGGAGATACGCAGTATTTT. The rearrangement uses TRBV7-9 and TRBJ2-3; TRBD2 matches at 10 bases. Germline CDR1 SEHNR, CDR2 FQNEAQ (reference sequence). J lost 5 bases, V lost 5 bases, and 13 bases had no gene match. The CDR3 covers 17 residues.

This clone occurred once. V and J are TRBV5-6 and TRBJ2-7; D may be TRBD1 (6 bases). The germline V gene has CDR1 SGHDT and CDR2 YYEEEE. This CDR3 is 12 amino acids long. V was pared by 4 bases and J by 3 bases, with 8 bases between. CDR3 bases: TGTGCCAGCAGCCAGGGGTTCTACGAGCAGTACTTC. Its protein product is CASSQGFYEQYF.

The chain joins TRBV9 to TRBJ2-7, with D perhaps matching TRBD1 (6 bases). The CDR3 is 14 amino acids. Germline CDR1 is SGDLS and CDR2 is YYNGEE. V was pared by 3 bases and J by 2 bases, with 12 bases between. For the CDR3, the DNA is TGTGCCAGCAGCGAACGACAGGAAACCTACGAGCAGTACTTC. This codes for CASSERQETYEQYF.

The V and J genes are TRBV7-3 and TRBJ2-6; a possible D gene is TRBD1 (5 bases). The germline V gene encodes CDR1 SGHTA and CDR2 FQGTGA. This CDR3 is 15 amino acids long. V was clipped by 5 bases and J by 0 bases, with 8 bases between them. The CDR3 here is CASSLDSSGANVLTF. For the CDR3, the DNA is TGTGCCAGCAGCCTAGACAGCTCTGGGGCCAACGTCCTGACTTTC.

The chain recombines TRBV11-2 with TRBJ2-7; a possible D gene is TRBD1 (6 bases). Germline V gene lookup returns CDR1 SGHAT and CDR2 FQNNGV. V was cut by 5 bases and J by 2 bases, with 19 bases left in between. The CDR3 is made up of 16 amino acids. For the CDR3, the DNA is TGTGCCAGCAGCCCTATAGCTCGGACAGAGACCTACGAGCAGTACTTC. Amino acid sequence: CASSPIARTETYEQYF.

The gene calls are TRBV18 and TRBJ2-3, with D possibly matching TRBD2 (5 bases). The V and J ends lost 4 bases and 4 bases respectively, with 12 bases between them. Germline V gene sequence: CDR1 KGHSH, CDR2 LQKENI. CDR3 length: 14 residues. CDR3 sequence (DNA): TGTGCCAGCTCACTTCAGTCGAGGGCAGATACGCAGTATTTT. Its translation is CASSLQSRADTQYF.

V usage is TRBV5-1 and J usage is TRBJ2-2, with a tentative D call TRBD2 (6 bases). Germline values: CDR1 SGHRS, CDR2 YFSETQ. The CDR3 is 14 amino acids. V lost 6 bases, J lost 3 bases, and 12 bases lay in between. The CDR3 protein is CASNGGDYTGELFF. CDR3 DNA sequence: TGCGCCAGCAACGGGGGTGATTACACCGGGGAGCTGTTTTTT.

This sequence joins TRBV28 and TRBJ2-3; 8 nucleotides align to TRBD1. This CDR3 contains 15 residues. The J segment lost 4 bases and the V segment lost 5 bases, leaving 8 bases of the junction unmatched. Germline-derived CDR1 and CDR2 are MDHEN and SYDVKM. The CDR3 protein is CASSPGQGWADTQYF. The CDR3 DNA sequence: TGTGCCAGCAGTCCAGGACAGGGCTGGGCAGATACGCAGTATTTT. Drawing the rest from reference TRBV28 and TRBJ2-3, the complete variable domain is DVKVTQSSRYLVKRTGEKVFLECVQDMDHENMFWYRQDPGLGLRLIYFSYDVKMKEKGDIPEGYSVSREKKERFSLILESASTNQTSMYLCASSPGQGWADTQYFGPGTRLTVL.

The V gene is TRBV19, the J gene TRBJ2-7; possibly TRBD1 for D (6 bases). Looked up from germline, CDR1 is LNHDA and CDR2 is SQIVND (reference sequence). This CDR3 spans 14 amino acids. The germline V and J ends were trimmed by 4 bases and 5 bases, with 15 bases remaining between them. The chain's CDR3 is CASSTQGNRNEQYF. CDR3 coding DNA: TGTGCCAGTAGTACCCAGGGGAATCGGAACGAGCAGTACTTC. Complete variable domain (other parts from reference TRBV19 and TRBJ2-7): DGGITQSPKYLFRKEGQNVTLSCEQNLNHDAMYWYRQDPGQGLRLIYYSQIVNDFQKGDIAEGYSVSREKKESFPLTVTSAQKNPTAFYLCASSTQGNRNEQYFGPGTRLTVT.

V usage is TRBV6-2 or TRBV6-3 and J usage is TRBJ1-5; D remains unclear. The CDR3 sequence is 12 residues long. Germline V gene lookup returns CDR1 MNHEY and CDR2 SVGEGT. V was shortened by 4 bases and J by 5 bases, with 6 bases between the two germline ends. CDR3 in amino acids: CASSLRDQPQHF. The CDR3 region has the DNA TGTGCCAGCAGTTTGAGGGATCAGCCCCAGCATTTT.

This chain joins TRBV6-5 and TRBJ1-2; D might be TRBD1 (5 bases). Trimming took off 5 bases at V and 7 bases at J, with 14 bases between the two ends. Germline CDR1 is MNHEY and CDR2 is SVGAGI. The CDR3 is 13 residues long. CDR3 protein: CASSHPQGSGYTF. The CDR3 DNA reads TGTGCCAGCAGTCATCCGCAGGGAAGTGGCTACACCTTC.